This T cell receptor (beta chain) stems from a study of T cell responses to AZD1222 COVID-19 vaccine. The CDR3 runs to 15 residues. The germline CDR1 and CDR2 sequences are MNHEY and SMNVEV (reference sequence). The ends were cut back, 5 bases at V and 0 bases at J, with 8 bases in the middle. Study-level points and caveats: Donors skewed white British and female; clonal diversity was possibly underestimated. Seropositivity was recorded at baseline in only 5 or 6 AZD1222 recipients. Scientists sampled the repertoires only once the peak T cell response had passed.

Sequenced by immunoSEQ multiplex PCR; TCRdb stores in-frame clones only, minus some. This table holds 70,000 to 95,000 clones, 86% found once. As for this clone: The antigen remains unidentified.

Sequenced material: peripheral blood, taken 28 days after the second AZD1222 dose. This TCR was sampled from an adult who received the AZD1222 COVID-19 vaccine. This sequence joins TRBV27 and TRBJ1-6; D is undetermined. The CDR3, as DNA: TGTGCCAGCAGTGCCCGATACTCCTATAATTCACCCCTCCACTTT. Its protein is CASSARYSYNSPLHF.